These 14 T cell receptor beta chains share one sample of origin, sequenced in a study of metastatic and nonmetastatic thyroid tumors (TCRdb year 2020). None of the patients had been given any treatment before thyroid surgery. Library prep was done by PCR. TCRdb shows the sequencer as Illumina HiSeq 4000. TCRdb reran the public reads through fastp at Q25 and MiXCR, keeping productive beta chains. The sample profile shows some 55,000 clones; 20% to 25% of them were found once. The top ten constitute 4% to 5% of the sample. The sequenced sample was blood. The receptors were sampled from a female donor with papillary thyroid cancer or a benign thyroid nodule (not recorded which). Some clones in this sample may be carry-over from other donors' samples.

This clone was picked up many times. V is TRBV5-1 and J is TRBJ2-7; 8 nucleotides agree with TRBD1. The germline gives CDR1 SGHRS, CDR2 YFSETQ. The CDR3 is 12 amino acids. V lost 2 bases to trimming and J lost 6 bases; unmatched junction nucleotides: 1. CDR3 bases: TGCGCCAGCAGCTTAACAGGGGGCGAGCAGTACTTC. This sequence encodes CASSLTGGEQYF.

There are many counts of this clone. The rearrangement links TRBV5-6 to TRBJ2-7, with D possibly matching TRBD2 (6 bases). Germline V gives CDR1 SGHDT, CDR2 YYEEEE. The germline V and J ends were trimmed by 2 bases and 6 bases, with 15 bases remaining between them. The CDR3 covers 14 residues. For the CDR3, the DNA is TGTGCCAGCAGCTTTGGAGGGGCCCCCGGCGAGCAGTACTTC. Translated, it gives CASSFGGAPGEQYF.

The chain employs TRBV11-2 and TRBJ2-7; TRBD2 matches 11 bases. This CDR3 is built from 16 residues. V lost 5 bases, J lost 9 bases, and 15 bases stayed unmatched. Germline CDR1 is SGHAT and CDR2 is FQNNGV. CDR3: CASSQEGTSGSSGQYF. The CDR3 DNA reads TGTGCCAGCAGCCAAGAGGGGACTAGCGGCTCCTCAGGGCAGTACTTC.

The chain recombines TRBV20-1 with TRBJ2-1, with a weak D call TRBD2 (6 bases). CDR3 size: 12 residues. V lost 3 bases and J lost 6, with 9 bases in between. CDR1 and CDR2 (germline): DFQATT, SNEGSKA (reference sequence). CDR3 residues: CSASGDSNEQFF. The CDR3 nucleotides read TGCAGTGCTAGCGGGGACTCCAATGAGCAGTTCTTC.

Notes on this clone: This may stem from a read error, because a much larger clone lies one nucleotide away. The rearrangement links TRBV11-1 to TRBJ2-1, with D possibly TRBD2 on 6 matching bases. This CDR3 has 17 residues. Per the germline V gene, CDR1 is SGHAT and CDR2 is FQDESV (reference sequence). In DNA form, the CDR3 reads TGTGCCGGCAGCTTGGGAGGTCCTGACAAGGGTTACAATGATCAGTTCTTC. It specifies CAGSLGGPDKGYNDQFF.

This clone was detected a few times. A much larger clone lies one base from this, so it may be a read error. V gene TRBV28 combines with J gene TRBJ2-7; weak D call: TRBD2 (5 bases). This CDR3 is built from 14 residues. CDR1 is MDHEN, CDR2 SYDVKM, per germline. The CDR3 sequence is CAISLDRRTYEQYF. CDR3 sequence (DNA): TGTGCCATCAGTTTGGATCGTCGGACTTACGAGCAGTACTTC.

The sample holds many counts of this clone. The chain combines TRBV10-3 with TRBJ2-7, with TRBD2 as a possible D gene (5 bases). CDR1 is ENHRY and CDR2 is SYGVKD in the germline V gene. The V and J ends lost 9 bases and 0 bases respectively, with 12 bases between them. The CDR3 runs 13 residues. The chain's CDR3 is CAMQDSSSYEQYF. Written as DNA, the CDR3 is TGTGCCATGCAGGACTCGAGCTCCTACGAGCAGTACTTC.

For this clone: Just one base apart from a much larger clone, this may be a read error. The chain combines TRBV29-1 with TRBJ2-7; D might be TRBD1 (6 bases). V was trimmed by 6 bases and J by 1 base, leaving 7 bases between them. Germline V gene sequence: CDR1 SQVTM, CDR2 ANQGSEA. This CDR3 region has 11 residues. The CDR3, as DNA: TGCAGCGTCGGACAGTCCTACGAGCAGTACTTC. It encodes CSVGQSYEQYF.

In the case of this clone: One junction end disagrees with the germline gene, perhaps due to a read error. V is TRBV6-1 and J is TRBJ1-5; D not resolved. This CDR3 has 15 residues. Germline-derived CDR1 and CDR2 are MNHNS and SASEGT. CDR3 residues: CGSSEGGNNNQPPHF. CDR3 in DNA: TGTGGCAGCAGTGAAGGAGGGAATAACAATCAGCCCCCGCATTTT.

This clone came up many times. The chain is built from TRBV7-8 and TRBJ2-5; 9 bases are shared with TRBD1. CDR3 length: 13 amino acids. From germline, CDR1 is SGHVS and CDR2 FQNEAQ. J lost 6 bases, V lost 5 bases, and 4 bases had no gene match. CDR3 DNA: TGTGCCAGCAGCGGGACAGGGAGGCAGACCCAGTACTTC. It encodes CASSGTGRQTQYF.

In its sample, this clone was seen many times. The chain carries TRBV6-2 or TRBV6-3 and TRBJ2-1; TRBD2 matches 9 bases. V trimming: 3 bases; J trimming: 10 bases; junction bases outside the gene matches: 10. This CDR3 contains 15 residues. Germline loops: CDR1 MNHEY, CDR2 SVGEGT. CDR3 DNA sequence: TGTGCCAGCAGTTATGAAATAGCGGGAGTTCGGGAGCAGTTCTTC. Its protein product is CASSYEIAGVREQFF.

In its sample, this clone was seen many times. The chain employs TRBV12-3 or TRBV12-4 and TRBJ2-4; possibly TRBD2 for D (7 bases). The CDR3 runs to 17 residues. Between the trimmed V and J ends, which lost 6 bases and 0 bases, there was a span of 18 bases. The CDR3 DNA sequence: TGTGCCAGCAGCGGTTGGGGGGGCCTTCTAGCCAAAAACATTCAGTACTTC. The encoded protein is CASSGWGGLLAKNIQYF.

This clone has at least ten counts. This chain links TRBV6-1 with TRBJ1-4; D possibly corresponds to TRBD1 (5 bases). The CDR3 length is 14 residues. Trimming removed 6 bases at V and 5 bases at J, with 13 bases between. Per germline, CDR1 MNHNS and CDR2 SASEGT. CDR3 region: CASRIGTWNEKLFF. In nucleotides, the CDR3 is TGTGCCAGCAGAATCGGGACGTGGAATGAAAAACTGTTTTTT.

This clone has a count of ten or more. The V and J genes are TRBV28 and TRBJ1-3; D might be TRBD1 (6 bases). Germline CDR1 is MDHEN and CDR2 is SYDVKM. V dropped 5 bases and J dropped 0 bases, with 11 bases sitting between them. The CDR3 runs to 15 residues. CDR3 sequence: CASSPDRPSGNTIYF. As DNA, the CDR3 is TGTGCCAGCAGTCCTGACAGGCCCTCTGGAAACACCATATATTTT.